The sequence of this T cell receptor beta chain was determined in a study of T-cell reconstitution after alpha-beta-depleted transplantation in children. Findings of the study overall: Several hundred expanded graft clones reportedly gave rise to the alpha-beta T cells present about two months after transplant. Some patients' high day-60 TCRbeta diversity was attributed to recipient cells surviving conditioning. T cells produced anew were the main source of T-cell counts and diversity one year after transplant.

It was with unique molecular identifiers that the TCRbeta library was prepared. TCRdb independently ran MiXCR on the PCR reads; one entry per CDR3 protein. Among around 270,000 distinct CDR3 sequences listed, about 9.5% were seen once. The V gene's germline CDR1 is SQVTM and CDR2 ANQGSEA. The CDR3 contains 14 residues. V shed 7 bases and J 4 bases; nucleotides not matched to a gene: 10. This clonotype was picked up many times. The antigen is undetermined. This receptor was obtained from a boy less than two years old with acute myeloid leukemia, due to receive a stem cell transplant. This chain uses TRBV29-1 with TRBJ1-1; TRBD1 matches 9 bases. The sample in question was PBMCs, obtained before TCRalphabeta/CD19-depleted stem cell transplant. The CDR3 sequence is CSAGDRDSFTEAFF. Written as DNA, the CDR3 is TGCAGCGCCGGGGACAGGGATAGTTTCACTGAAGCTTTCTTT. The full variable domain, in which reference TRBV29-1 and TRBJ1-1 provide the parts outside the CDR3, is SAVISQKPSRDICQRGTSLTIQCQVDSQVTMMFWYRQQPGQSLTLIATANQGSEATYESGFVIDKFPISRPNLTFSTLTVSNMSPEDSSIYLCSAGDRDSFTEAFFGQGTRLTVV.